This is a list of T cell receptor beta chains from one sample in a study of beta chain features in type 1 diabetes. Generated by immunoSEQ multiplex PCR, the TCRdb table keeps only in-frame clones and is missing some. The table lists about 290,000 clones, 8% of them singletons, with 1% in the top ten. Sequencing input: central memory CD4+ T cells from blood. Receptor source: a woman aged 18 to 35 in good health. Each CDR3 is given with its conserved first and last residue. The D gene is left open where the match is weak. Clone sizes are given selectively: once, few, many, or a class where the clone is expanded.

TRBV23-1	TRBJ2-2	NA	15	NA	CASRRHSSFTGELFF	TGCGCCAGCAGACGACACTCGTCTTTCACCGGGGAGCTGTTTTTT
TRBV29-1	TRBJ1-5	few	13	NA	CSAAGDPLQPQHF	TGCAGCGCAGCAGGGGATCCCCTTCAGCCCCAGCATTTT
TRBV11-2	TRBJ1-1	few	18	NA	CASSQGRANRDSGTEAFF	TGTGCCAGCAGCCAAGGCCGAGCAAACAGGGACTCGGGCACTGAAGCTTTCTTT
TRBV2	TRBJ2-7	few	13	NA	CASVKVRAGEQYF	TGTGCCAGCGTCAAGGTTCGGGCTGGGGAGCAGTACTTC
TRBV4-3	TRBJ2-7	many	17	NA	CASSRKLATRVNGEQYF	TGCGCCAGCAGCCGGAAACTAGCCACAAGAGTGAATGGCGAGCAGTACTTC
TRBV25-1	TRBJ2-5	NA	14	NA	CASSEYEGVETQYF	TGTGCCAGCAGTGAATATGAGGGAGTGGAGACCCAGTACTTC
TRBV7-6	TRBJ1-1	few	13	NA	CASSSPWENEAFF	TGTGCCAGCAGCTCTCCCTGGGAGAATGAAGCTTTCTTT
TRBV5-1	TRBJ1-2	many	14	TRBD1	CASSASRQGYGYTF	TGCGCCAGCAGCGCGTCGAGACAGGGCTATGGCTACACCTTC
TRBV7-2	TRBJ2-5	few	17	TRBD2	CASSPRRTSGSRETQYF	TGTGCCAGCAGCCCAAGAAGGACTAGCGGGAGTAGGGAGACCCAGTACTTC
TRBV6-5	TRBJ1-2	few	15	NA	CASNKAARGDYGYTF	TGTGCCAGCAATAAAGCTGCCAGGGGCGACTATGGCTACACCTTC
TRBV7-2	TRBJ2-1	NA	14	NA	CASSLGPVYNEQFF	TGTGCCAGCAGCTTGGGACCAGTTTACAATGAGCAGTTCTTC
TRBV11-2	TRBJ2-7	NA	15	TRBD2	CASRPTSGRIHEQYF	TGTGCCAGCAGACCCACTAGCGGGAGGATCCACGAGCAGTACTTC
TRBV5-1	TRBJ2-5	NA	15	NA	CATRNGDNLQETQYF	TGCGCCACCCGCAACGGAGACAACCTCCAAGAGACCCAGTACTTC
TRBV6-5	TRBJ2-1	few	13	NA	CASSYSSYTEQFF	TGTGCCAGCAGTTACTCTTCTTATACTGAGCAGTTCTTC
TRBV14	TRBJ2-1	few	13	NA	CASSQDRVGNRFF	TGTGCCAGCAGCCAAGATAGGGTGGGCAACCGGTTCTTC
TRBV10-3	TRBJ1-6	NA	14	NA	CAISELKGLSPLHF	TGTGCCATCAGTGAGTTGAAGGGTTTGTCACCCCTCCACTTT
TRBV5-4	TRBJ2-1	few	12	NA	CASSQDSNEQFF	TGTGCCAGCAGCCAGGACAGTAATGAGCAGTTCTTC
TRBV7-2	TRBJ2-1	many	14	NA	CASSLFADGFEQFF	TGTGCCAGCAGCTTATTTGCCGACGGCTTTGAGCAGTTCTTC
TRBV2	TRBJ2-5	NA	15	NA	CASSGNRVGQETQYF	TGTGCCAGCAGTGGGAATAGGGTGGGCCAAGAGACCCAGTACTTC
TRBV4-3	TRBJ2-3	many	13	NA	CASSQDLGDTQYF	TGCGCCAGCAGCCAAGACTTGGGGGATACGCAGTATTTT
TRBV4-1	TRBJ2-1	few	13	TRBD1	CASSRPGGYEQFF	TGCGCCAGCAGCCGCCCAGGGGGTTACGAGCAGTTCTTC
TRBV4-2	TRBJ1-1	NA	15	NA	CASSQGDSLNTEAFF	TGTGCCAGCAGCCAAGGTGACAGCCTAAACACTGAAGCTTTCTTT